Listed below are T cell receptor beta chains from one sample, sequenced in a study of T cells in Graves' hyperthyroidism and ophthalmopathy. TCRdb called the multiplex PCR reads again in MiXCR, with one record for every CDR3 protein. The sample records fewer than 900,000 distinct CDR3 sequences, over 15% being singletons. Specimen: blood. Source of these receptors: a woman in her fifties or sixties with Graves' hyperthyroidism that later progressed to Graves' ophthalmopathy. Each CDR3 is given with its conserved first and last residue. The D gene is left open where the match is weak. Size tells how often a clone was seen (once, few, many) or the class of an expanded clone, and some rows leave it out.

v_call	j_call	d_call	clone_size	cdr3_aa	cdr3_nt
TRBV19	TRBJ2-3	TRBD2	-	CASPPSGGPPSTDTQYF	TGTGCCAGCCCGCCAAGCGGGGGTCCGCCATCCACAGATACGCAGTATTTT
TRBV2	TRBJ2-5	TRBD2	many	CASSEALAGIRETQYF	TGTGCCAGCAGTGAAGCGCTAGCGGGGATTAGAGAGACCCAGTACTTC
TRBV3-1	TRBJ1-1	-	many	CASSQGLENTEAFF	TGTGCCAGCAGCCAAGGGCTAGAGAACACTGAAGCTTTCTTT
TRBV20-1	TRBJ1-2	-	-	CSASAPGLSYTF	TGCAGTGCTAGTGCCCCGGGTCTCTCCTACACCTTC
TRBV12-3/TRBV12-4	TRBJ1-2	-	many	CASSLRGGNYGYTF	TGTGCCAGCAGTTTAAGGGGTGGGAACTATGGCTACACCTTC
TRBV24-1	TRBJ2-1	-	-	CATSDTTGLDEQFF	TGTGCCACCAGTGATACTACAGGGTTAGATGAGCAGTTCTTC
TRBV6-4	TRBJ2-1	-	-	CASSDGVGLPGSVQFF	TGTGCCAGCAGTGACGGGGTTGGGCTCCCCGGTTCCGTGCAGTTCTTC
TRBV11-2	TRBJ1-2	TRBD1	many	CASRRQGVYGYTF	TGTGCCAGCAGAAGACAGGGTGTCTATGGCTACACCTTC
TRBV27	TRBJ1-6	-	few	CASSLHGNSPLHF	TGTGCCAGCAGTTTACATGGGAATTCACCCCTCCACTTT
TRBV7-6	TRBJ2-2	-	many	CASSSTGTHTGELFF	TGTGCCAGCAGCTCCACCGGGACACACACCGGGGAGCTGTTTTTT
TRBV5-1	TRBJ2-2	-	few	CASSLKVTANTGELFF	TGCGCCAGCAGCTTGAAGGTGACAGCGAACACCGGGGAGCTGTTTTTT
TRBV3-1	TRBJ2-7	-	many	CATGTVSSYEQYF	TGTGCCACCGGCACGGTGAGCTCCTACGAGCAGTACTTC
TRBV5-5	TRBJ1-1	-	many	CASSGLGGANTEAFF	TGTGCCAGCAGCGGCTTAGGGGGGGCGAACACTGAAGCTTTCTTT
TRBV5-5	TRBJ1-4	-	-	CASSLGDRDNEKLFF	TGTGCCAGCAGCTTGGGCGACAGAGATAATGAAAAACTGTTTTTT
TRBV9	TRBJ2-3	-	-	CASSVGLQKDTQYF	TGTGCCAGCAGCGTAGGCCTCCAAAAAGATACGCAGTATTTT
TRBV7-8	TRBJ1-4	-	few	CASSLIISPEKLFF	TGTGCCAGCAGCTTAATAATTAGCCCTGAAAAACTGTTTTTT
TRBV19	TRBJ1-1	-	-	CASSKGMNTEAFF	TGTGCCAGTAGTAAGGGCATGAACACTGAAGCTTTCTTT
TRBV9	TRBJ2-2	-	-	CASSGLRGELFF	TGTGCCAGCAGCGGCTTGCGCGGGGAGCTGTTTTTT
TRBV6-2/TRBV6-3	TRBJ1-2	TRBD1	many	CAAQGPDNYGYTF	TGTGCCGCACAGGGGCCGGATAACTATGGCTACACCTTC
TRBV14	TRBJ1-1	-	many	CASSPRLGTEAFF	TGTGCCAGCAGCCCTAGATTGGGCACTGAAGCTTTCTTT
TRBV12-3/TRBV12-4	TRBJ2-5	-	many	CASTRQEVIETQYF	TGTGCCAGCACCCGACAGGAAGTGATTGAGACCCAGTACTTC
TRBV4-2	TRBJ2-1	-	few	CASSQVTGAHEQFF	TGTGCCAGCAGCCAAGTCACGGGGGCCCATGAGCAGTTCTTC
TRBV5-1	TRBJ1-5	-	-	CASSSAEIWDSNQPQHF	TGCGCCAGCAGCTCGGCTGAAATTTGGGACAGCAATCAGCCCCAGCATTTT
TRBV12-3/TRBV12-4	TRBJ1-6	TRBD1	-	CASSLDGQGDSPLHF	TGTGCCAGCAGTTTAGACGGACAGGGTGATTCACCCCTCCACTTT
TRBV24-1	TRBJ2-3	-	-	CATSDLRLQYF	TGTGCCACCAGTGATTTGCGGTTACAGTATTTT
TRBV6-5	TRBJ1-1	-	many	CASSYSIAGNTEAFF	TGTGCCAGCAGTTACTCGATTGCAGGGAACACTGAAGCTTTCTTT
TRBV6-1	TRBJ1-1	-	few	CASIGTGNTEAFF	TGTGCCAGCATCGGGACGGGGAACACTGAAGCTTTCTTT
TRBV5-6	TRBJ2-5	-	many	CASTRRGIETQYF	TGTGCCAGCACCCGGAGGGGGATTGAGACCCAGTACTTC
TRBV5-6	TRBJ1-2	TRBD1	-	CASSLDPDRVGYGYTF	TGTGCCAGCAGCTTGGACCCCGACAGGGTAGGGTATGGCTACACCTTC
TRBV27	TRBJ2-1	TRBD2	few	CASSLFSGGGSANEQFF	TGTGCCAGCAGTTTATTCTCGGGGGGGGGCTCAGCGAATGAGCAGTTCTTC
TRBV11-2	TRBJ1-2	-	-	CASRSQGRYGYTF	TGTGCCAGCAGGTCCCAGGGGCGCTATGGCTACACCTTC
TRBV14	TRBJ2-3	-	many	CASSQAGVTDTQYF	TGTGCCAGCAGCCAAGCGGGCGTCACAGATACGCAGTATTTT
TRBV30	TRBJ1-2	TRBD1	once	CACPGQIYGYTF	TGTGCCTGCCCGGGACAGATCTATGGCTACACCTTC
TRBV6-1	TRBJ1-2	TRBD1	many	CASSEQDRTLYGYTF	TGTGCCAGCAGTGAACAGGACAGGACCCTCTATGGCTACACCTTC
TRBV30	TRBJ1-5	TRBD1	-	CAWSGQGGNQPQHF	TGTGCCTGGAGTGGGCAGGGGGGGAATCAGCCCCAGCATTTT
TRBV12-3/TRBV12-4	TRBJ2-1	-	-	CASRRESHNEQFF	TGCGCCAGCAGGAGAGAAAGCCACAATGAGCAGTTCTTC
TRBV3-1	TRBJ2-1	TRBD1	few	CASSSRDRGSEQFF	TGTGCCAGCAGCAGCCGGGACAGGGGATCTGAGCAGTTCTTC
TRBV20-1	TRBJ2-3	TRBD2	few	CSARGVLSGALTDTQYF	TGCAGTGCTAGAGGAGTTTTAAGCGGGGCTCTCACAGATACGCAGTATTTT
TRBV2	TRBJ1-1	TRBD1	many	CASTPSQGMNTEAFF	TGTGCCAGCACCCCTTCACAGGGGATGAACACTGAAGCTTTCTTT
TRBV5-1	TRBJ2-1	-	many	CASRSNYNEQFF	TGCGCCAGCAGGTCGAACTACAATGAGCAGTTCTTC
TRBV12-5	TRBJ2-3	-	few	CASGWSSTDTQYF	TGTGCTAGTGGTTGGAGTAGCACAGATACGCAGTATTTT
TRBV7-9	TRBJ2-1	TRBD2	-	CASSLVAGGPGEQFF	TGTGCCAGCAGCTTAGTGGCGGGGGGGCCCGGTGAGCAGTTCTTC
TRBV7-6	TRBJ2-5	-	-	CASSLLAGNEETQYF	TGTGCCAGCAGCTTATTGGCAGGGAACGAGGAGACCCAGTACTTC
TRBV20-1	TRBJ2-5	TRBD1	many	CSAYRGSALETQYF	TGCAGCGCCTACAGGGGATCGGCTTTAGAGACCCAGTACTTC
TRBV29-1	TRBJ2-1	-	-	CSVEQRLKPDEQFF	TGCAGCGTTGAACAGAGACTAAAGCCCGATGAGCAGTTCTTC
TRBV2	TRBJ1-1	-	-	CASSAQGKGVNTEAFF	TGTGCCAGCAGTGCACAGGGAAAGGGGGTGAACACTGAAGCTTTCTTT
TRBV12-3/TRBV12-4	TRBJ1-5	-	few	CASSLVGFQPQHF	TGTGCCAGCAGTTTAGTAGGGTTTCAGCCCCAGCATTTT
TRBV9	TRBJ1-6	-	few	CASSEGGSPLHF	TGTGCCAGCAGCGAGGGTGGTTCACCCCTCCACTTT
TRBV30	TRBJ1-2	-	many	CAWIRRSPFYGYTF	TGTGCCTGGATTAGACGGAGTCCTTTCTATGGCTACACCTTC
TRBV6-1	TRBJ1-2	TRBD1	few	CASSLEGGQAGGYTF	TGTGCCAGCAGTCTAGAGGGGGGACAGGCGGGTGGCTACACCTTC
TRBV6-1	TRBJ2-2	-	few	CASSWAGSQDTGELFF	TGTGCCAGCAGTTGGGCAGGGAGCCAGGACACCGGGGAGCTGTTTTTT
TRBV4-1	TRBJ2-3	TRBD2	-	CASSSGRVGDISTDTQYF	TGCGCCAGCAGCTCCGGGAGGGTAGGCGACATTAGCACAGATACGCAGTATTTT
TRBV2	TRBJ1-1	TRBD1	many	CASRQQGAKTEAFF	TGTGCCAGCAGGCAACAGGGGGCTAAAACTGAAGCTTTCTTT